These T cell receptor beta chains were read from a single sample in a study of follicular helper T cells after annual influenza vaccination. Clones were sequenced by immunoSEQ multiplex PCR, and TCRdb holds only the in-frame ones, with some missing. In the table there are some 8,300 clones, about 83% of which are singletons. Sequences were derived from CXCR5+ CD38- circulating T follicular helper cells from blood, sampled 7 days after influenza vaccination. The receptors stem from an adult who received the influenza vaccine. Each CDR3 is given with its conserved first and last residue. D genes are given only for firm matches. Size tells how often a clone was seen (once, few, many) or the class of an expanded clone, and some rows leave it out.

V gene	J gene	D gene	clone size	CDR3 DNA	CDR3 protein
TRBV7-9	TRBJ2-1	.	once	TGTGCCAGCAGCCCAGGAAGGGCGCAAATGGATGAGCAGTTCTTC	CASSPGRAQMDEQFF
TRBV5-5	TRBJ1-3	TRBD1	.	TGTGCCAGCAGCAGGCGGGACAGGGAGGACACCATATATTTT	CASSRRDREDTIYF
TRBV6-1	TRBJ1-1	.	.	TGTGCCAGCAGTGCCCGGGGTCCGGGGACCACTGAAGCTTTCTTT	CASSARGPGTTEAFF
TRBV19	TRBJ2-7	TRBD1	.	TGTGCCAGTAGTACGACAGGGGCCTACGAGCAGTACTTC	CASSTTGAYEQYF
TRBV6-1	TRBJ1-2	.	.	TGTGCCAGCATGGGGGGGGCGGGGTATGGCTACACCTTC	CASMGGAGYGYTF
TRBV9	TRBJ1-1	.	.	TGTGCCAGCAGCGCGAAATCAAAGAACACTGAAGCTTTCTTT	CASSAKSKNTEAFF
TRBV5-1	TRBJ2-1	.	once	TGCGCCAGCAGCGACCAGGGGAGGGAATACAATGAGCAGTTCTTC	CASSDQGREYNEQFF
TRBV11-3	TRBJ2-1	.	.	TGTGCCAGCAGCGCAGGTTCTTACAATGAGCAGTTCTTC	CASSAGSYNEQFF
TRBV6-6	TRBJ2-1	.	.	TGTGCCAGCAGTTACGAAGGGTCCTACAATGAGCAGTTCTTC	CASSYEGSYNEQFF
TRBV28	TRBJ2-1	.	.	TGTGCCAGCAAGCCAGGCGCCTCCTACAATGAGCAGTTCTTC	CASKPGASYNEQFF
TRBV6-1	TRBJ2-1	.	.	TGTGCCAGCAGTGAAGCACAGGGTGGCCGCAATGAGCAGTTCTTC	CASSEAQGGRNEQFF